The rows below give T cell receptor beta chains drawn from one sample of a study of CD8 T cells in Susac syndrome. TCRdb recomputed calls from the immunoSEQ multiplex PCR reads with MiXCR, one row per CDR3 protein. The table includes roughly 130,000 distinct CDR3 sequences, 90% to 95% detected once. Material for sequencing was CD4+ T cells from PBMCs. The receptors here all came from a human donor in good health. Both conserved end residues are part of each CDR3. The D gene is left open where the match is weak. Rows may omit the clone size; those that give it use once, few, many or a size class.

v_gene	abundance	j_gene	d_gene	CDR3nt	CDR3aa
TRBV7-7	-	TRBJ2-3	TRBD1	TGTGCTAGCAGCCACGGACAGGGGAGGACAGATACGCAGTATTTT	CASSHGQGRTDTQYF
TRBV29-1	-	TRBJ2-3	TRBD1	TGCAGCGGCCGACAGGGGGATACGCAGTATTTT	CSGRQGDTQYF
TRBV19	-	TRBJ1-5	-	TGTGCCAGTCTAGGCCAGGGCCATCAGCCCCAGCATTTT	CASLGQGHQPQHF
TRBV29-1	-	TRBJ2-7	-	TGCAGCGTTGAAAGCTACTACGAGCAGTACTTC	CSVESYYEQYF
TRBV6-6	-	TRBJ2-7	-	TGTGCCAGCAGCCCCTCTGCGAGGGAGCAGTACTTC	CASSPSAREQYF
TRBV2	-	TRBJ1-5	-	TGTGCCAGCAGTGACAAAAGCAATCAGCCCCAGCATTTT	CASSDKSNQPQHF
TRBV3-1	-	TRBJ2-7	-	TGTGCCAGCAGCCAAGATGCGACAATATTTGATTACGAGCAGTACTTC	CASSQDATIFDYEQYF
TRBV5-1	-	TRBJ2-7	-	TGCGCCAGCAGGACAGAGAATTCCTACGAGCAGTACTTC	CASRTENSYEQYF
TRBV29-1	-	TRBJ1-5	-	TGCAGCGTTGCCCCAGGGACCGCTCATCAGCCCCAGCATTTT	CSVAPGTAHQPQHF
TRBV19	-	TRBJ2-7	-	TGTGCCAGTAGTATGCGACCAGCGAGCTCCTACGAGCAGTACTTC	CASSMRPASSYEQYF
TRBV11-2	-	TRBJ2-2	-	TGTGCCAGCAGGACAGAATCCCACACCGGGGAGCTGTTTTTT	CASRTESHTGELFF
TRBV18	-	TRBJ2-7	-	TGTGCCAGCTCACCACGGGGAGGTGGTGGTGACGAGCAGTACTTC	CASSPRGGGGDEQYF
TRBV10-3	-	TRBJ2-3	TRBD1	TGTGCCATCAGTCCGGGACAGGGGAGCACAGATACGCAGTATTTT	CAISPGQGSTDTQYF
TRBV5-1	-	TRBJ2-1	-	TGCGCCAGCAGCTTGGCTGCACAGTATGAGCAGTTCTTC	CASSLAAQYEQFF
TRBV7-2	-	TRBJ1-1	-	TGTGCCAGCAGCTACCGGGGGGCGGGGAACACTGAAGCTTTCTTT	CASSYRGAGNTEAFF
TRBV5-1	-	TRBJ2-7	-	TGCGCCAGCAGCCCGAGACCTGGGGACGGAAGATACGAGCAGTACTTC	CASSPRPGDGRYEQYF
TRBV20-1	-	TRBJ2-7	TRBD2	TGCAGTGCTAGAGATCGAACTAGCGGGAGAGGAACCCTTTCAGCCGAGCAGTACTTC	CSARDRTSGRGTLSAEQYF
TRBV7-9	once	TRBJ2-3	-	TGTGCCAGCAGACACAGGGACCCCACAGATACGCAGTATTTT	CASRHRDPTDTQYF
TRBV12-3/TRBV12-4	-	TRBJ1-2	-	TGTGCCAGCAGTTTAAGGCAGGGGTATGGCTACACCTTC	CASSLRQGYGYTF
TRBV5-1	-	TRBJ2-5	TRBD1	TGCGCCAGCAGCCCCAGGGGGCGCGGGCAAGAGACCCAGTACTTC	CASSPRGRGQETQYF
TRBV3-1	-	TRBJ1-5	TRBD1	TGTGCCAGCAGCCAAGGGCAGGGGGCGCAAAGGCAGCCCCAGCATTTT	CASSQGQGAQRQPQHF
TRBV6-1	-	TRBJ1-1	-	TGTGCCAGCAGTCAACAACAGGGAATGAACACTGAAGCTTTCTTT	CASSQQQGMNTEAFF
TRBV18	-	TRBJ2-5	-	TGTGCCAGCTCACCAGGGGGCCCCATTCGGGAGACCCAGTACTTC	CASSPGGPIRETQYF
TRBV29-1	-	TRBJ2-5	TRBD1	TGCAGCGCCGGCCCGGGACAGTTGAAAATCCAAGAGACCCAGTACTTC	CSAGPGQLKIQETQYF
TRBV7-2	-	TRBJ2-1	TRBD2	TGTGCCAGCAGCCTTGCGACTAGCGGGAGTTCTGAGCAGTTCTTC	CASSLATSGSSEQFF
TRBV28	-	TRBJ2-3	TRBD2	TGTGCCAGCAGTTTTGCGGGAGTGACAGATACGCAGTATTTT	CASSFAGVTDTQYF
TRBV29-1	few	TRBJ2-7	-	TGCAGCGGTGGAGGGGGGACCTCCTACGAGCAGTACTTC	CSGGGGTSYEQYF
TRBV29-1	-	TRBJ1-1	TRBD1	TGCAGCGCCGGACAGGGGGCCCTGAGGGCGAACACTGAAGCTTTCTTT	CSAGQGALRANTEAFF
TRBV3-1	-	TRBJ2-7	-	TGTGCCAGCAGCCAAGCAGGGACCGAGCAGTACTTC	CASSQAGTEQYF
TRBV29-1	-	TRBJ1-5	-	TGCAGCGTGGGAGAGGGGATCCAGCCCCAGCATTTT	CSVGEGIQPQHF
TRBV20-1	-	TRBJ1-5	-	TGCAGTGCTAGAGCGGGGGCGGTCAATCAGCCCCAGCATTTT	CSARAGAVNQPQHF
TRBV24-1	-	TRBJ1-5	-	TGTGCCACCAGTGATTCCAGGGGAAGGAGTCAGCCCCAGCATTTT	CATSDSRGRSQPQHF
TRBV20-1	-	TRBJ2-3	TRBD1	TGCAGTGCTCGGACAGGGCTGGACACAGATACGCAGTATTTT	CSARTGLDTDTQYF
TRBV28	once	TRBJ2-3	-	TGTGCCAGCAGCCAACAGGGAGGGGCAGATACGCAGTATTTT	CASSQQGGADTQYF
TRBV5-8	-	TRBJ1-3	-	TGTGCCAGCAGCTTCAATCAGGGTGCTGGAAACACCATATATTTT	CASSFNQGAGNTIYF
TRBV9	-	TRBJ2-5	-	TGTGCCAGCAGCGTAGCGGTCGAGTTGGGGGGAGAGACCCAGTACTTC	CASSVAVELGGETQYF
TRBV24-1	-	TRBJ2-5	-	TGTGCCACCAGTGATTTGGGCGCAAGGGGGCAAGAGACCCAGTACTTC	CATSDLGARGQETQYF
TRBV2	-	TRBJ2-7	-	TGTGCCAGCAGTCTAATGGAAGGCCTTATCAACGAGCAGTACTTC	CASSLMEGLINEQYF
TRBV19	-	TRBJ2-1	-	TGTGCCAGTAGTATAGAGGGGGGGCTCTCGCAGTTCTTC	CASSIEGGLSQFF
TRBV10-2	once	TRBJ2-1	-	TGCGCCAGCCGTCTAGATCCTAACAATGAGCAGTTCTTC	CASRLDPNNEQFF
TRBV18	-	TRBJ2-5	-	TGTGCCAGCTCCACCACCCTACAAGAGACCCAGTACTTC	CASSTTLQETQYF
TRBV2	-	TRBJ2-3	TRBD2	TGTGCCAGCAGCATACTAGCGGGAGCAACAGATACGCAGTATTTT	CASSILAGATDTQYF
TRBV2	-	TRBJ1-2	-	TGTGCCAGCAGCCGCAGGGGTTTAGTTGGCTACACCTTC	CASSRRGLVGYTF
TRBV5-1	-	TRBJ1-4	-	TGCGCCAGCAGCTTGAGGGCAGCAACTAATGAAAAACTGTTTTTT	CASSLRAATNEKLFF
TRBV5-1	-	TRBJ2-5	TRBD1	TGCGCCAGCAGCTTGGCGCAAGGGACAGGGAGAGAGACCCAGTACTTC	CASSLAQGTGRETQYF
TRBV5-1	-	TRBJ2-5	-	TGCGCCAGCAGCCGGTTGGTACAGGGGAGGTCGGAGACCCAGTACTTC	CASSRLVQGRSETQYF
TRBV6-4	once	TRBJ2-1	-	TGTGCCAGCACCAGGGACTTCGCAGTATCCTACAATGAGCAGTTCTTC	CASTRDFAVSYNEQFF